This T cell receptor beta chain came from a study of blood T cell repertoires in COVID-19. Study-level background: Material from acute and convalescent COVID-19 was sourced from the United States, Italy and Spain. The analysed material was cDNA or gDNA that came from T cells, B-cell-depleted T cells, or PBMCs.

This CDR3 is built from 16 residues. With V trimmed by 3 bases and J by 4 bases, 9 bases remained unmatched. Germline V lookup: CDR1 PRHDT, CDR2 FYEKMQ (reference sequence). Profiled with immunoSEQ multiplex PCR; TCRdb holds only in-frame clones, not every one. The table shows hundreds of thousands of clones, with about 83% occurring only once. Enrolled during active infection, Seattle patients were then followed longitudinally. Specimen: peripheral blood. The chain carries TRBV13 and TRBJ2-5; 9 bases are a match to TRBD2. This TCR was recovered from a woman younger than 45 with COVID-19, enrolled during active disease. The CDR3 region has the DNA TGTGCCAGCAGCTTCTCGAGCGGGAGGTTACGAGAGACCCAGTACTTC. Translated, it gives CASSFSSGRLRETQYF.